These 5 T cell receptor beta chains originate from one sample sequenced in a study of cytomegalovirus exposure and HLA in healthy donors. The PCR was carried out with 60 Vbeta primers and 13 Jbeta primers. Assay: immunoSEQ multiplex PCR; the TCRdb copy retains only in-frame clones and omits some. The sample has 140,000 to 150,000 clones; less than 90% are singletons. The sequenced sample consisted of PBMCs. The receptors derive from a boy younger than 10 in good health and CMV-seronegative.

The chain joins TRBV30 to TRBJ1-1; D is undetermined. The germline CDR1 and CDR2 sequences are GTSNPN and SVGIG (reference sequence). CDR3 size: 11 residues. V lost 2 bases, J lost 4 bases, and 5 bases lay in between. The CDR3 spells CAWSPLTEAFF. Here the CDR3 DNA reads TGTGCCTGGAGTCCTCTCACTGAAGCTTTCTTT.

The rearrangement joins TRBV18 to TRBJ1-6; no reliable D call. There are 14 residues in the CDR3. The V end was cut by 4 bases, the J end by 4 bases, with 8 bases between. Per germline, CDR1 KGHSH and CDR2 LQKENI. CDR3 coding DNA: TGTGCCAGCTCACAGACGGGATATAATTCACCCCTCCACTTT. Protein product: CASSQTGYNSPLHF.

This clone was seen a handful of times. This chain uses TRBV7-8 with TRBJ1-1, with TRBD1 matching over 10 bases. The germline V gene encodes CDR1 SGHVS and CDR2 FQNEAQ. The length of the CDR3 is 15 residues. With V trimmed by 1 base and J by 1 base, 0 bases remained unmatched. For the CDR3, the DNA is TGTGCCAGCAGCTTAGGGACAGGGGGGAACACTGAAGCTTTCTTT. It is translated as CASSLGTGGNTEAFF.

This chain links TRBV6-6 with TRBJ2-7, with a possible D match to TRBD2 (6 bases). The germline V gene encodes CDR1 MNHNY and CDR2 SVGAGI (reference sequence). Trimming stripped 5 bases from V and 2 bases from J, with 16 bases between. CDR3 length: 15 residues. The CDR3 region has the DNA TGTGCCAGCAGTCCATGGGACTTCTACACCTACGAGCAGTACTTC. Its protein product is CASSPWDFYTYEQYF.

This sequence joins TRBV5-1 and TRBJ2-3; D is perhaps TRBD2 (6 bases). The CDR3 runs to 14 residues. Germline CDR1 is SGHRS and CDR2 is YFSETQ. V lost 5 bases and J 1 base, leaving 11 bases between the germline ends. This CDR3 is CASRQASGTDTQYF. In nucleotides, the CDR3 is TGCGCCAGCAGACAGGCTAGCGGCACAGATACGCAGTATTTT.